Shown below are 16 T cell receptor beta chains from a single sample sequenced in a study of T cells in Graves' hyperthyroidism and ophthalmopathy. There were TCR beta CDR3 regions amplified from RNA transcripts. In the first-round RT-PCR of the TCR CDR3, the HTBI primer set was used. TCRdb re-called the multiplex PCR reads with MiXCR, one entry per CDR3 protein. The data show around 700,000 distinct CDR3 sequences, approximately 18% seen once. The sequenced sample was blood. The receptors come from a woman in her forties or fifties with Graves' hyperthyroidism that later progressed to Graves' ophthalmopathy.

The CDR3: CATSLGAGFGTDTQYF. CDR3 DNA: TGTGCCACCAGCCTTGGTGCAGGCTTTGGCACAGATACGCAGTATTTT. The rearrangement uses TRBV19 and TRBJ2-3; D remains ambiguous. This CDR3 is built from 16 residues. CDR1 and CDR2 from the germline V gene are LNHDA and SQIVND (reference sequence). V gave up 10 bases and J gave up 1 base, with 21 bases separating them.

Notes on this clonotype: Its ends do not fully match the called genes, so a read error is possible. The chain links TRBV30 to TRBJ1-1, with TRBD1 matching over 9 bases. This CDR3 has 14 amino acids. Germline CDR1 and CDR2: GTSNPN and SVGIG (reference sequence). The DNA for the CDR3 is TGTGTCTGGAGTGTGACAGGGGGAGAGACTGAAGCTTTCTTT. Protein: CVWSVTGGETEAFF.

This clonotype was seen a handful of times. The rearrangement uses TRBV19 and TRBJ2-4; perhaps D is TRBD1 or TRBD2 (6 bases each). The CDR3 covers 13 residues. Trimming pared 7 bases from V and 7 bases from J, leaving 14 bases between. Germline V lookup: CDR1 LNHDA, CDR2 SQIVND (reference sequence). As DNA, the CDR3 is TGTGCCAGTAAAAAAGGGGGGCGGAACATTCAGTACTTC. Protein product: CASKKGGRNIQYF.

This rearrangement joins TRBV20-1 to TRBJ2-7; 7 bases line up with TRBD1. Germline V lookup: CDR1 DFQATT, CDR2 SNEGSKA (reference sequence). The CDR3 runs to 16 residues. The J segment lost 2 bases and the V segment lost 0 bases, leaving 10 bases of the junction unmatched. CDR3 amino acids: CSARERGLDSAYEQYF. The CDR3 bases are TGCAGTGCTAGAGAGAGGGGGCTAGACTCAGCCTACGAGCAGTACTTC.

This clonotype was seen at least ten times. The chain employs TRBV7-9 and TRBJ2-3; TRBD2 matches at 8 bases. Germline CDR1 and CDR2: SEHNR and FQNEAQ (reference sequence). Losses at the gene ends were 3 bases for V and 8 bases for J; bases not matched to a gene: 7. The CDR3 has 14 amino acids. The CDR3: CASSFETSARTQYF. The DNA of the CDR3 is TGTGCCAGCAGCTTTGAGACTAGCGCACGTACGCAGTATTTT.

Many counts were recorded for this clonotype. Mismatch with germline at one junction end may stem from a read error. This chain joins TRBV7-7 and TRBJ2-3, with no clear D. There are 13 residues in the CDR3. CDR1 is SSHAT and CDR2 is FNYEAQ in the germline V gene (reference sequence). The DNA for the CDR3 is TGTGCTAGCAGCTTAGTTCCCACAGATACGCAGTATTTT. It translates to CASSLVPTDTQYF.

This clonotype was detected ten times or more. The rearrangement links TRBV18 to TRBJ1-5; D might be TRBD1 (5 bases). The CDR3 runs 15 residues. Per germline, CDR1 KGHSH and CDR2 LQKENI. V shed 2 bases and J shed 4 bases, with 12 bases lying between them. The CDR3 loop is CASSPYPGGNQPQHF. CDR3 coding DNA: TGTGCCAGCTCACCATACCCGGGGGGAAATCAGCCCCAGCATTTT.

Concerning this clonotype: A read error may account for a junction end that differs from germline. The chain combines TRBV11-2 with TRBJ2-7, with TRBD2 matching over 10 bases. The CDR3 length is 14 residues. CDR1 is SGHAT, CDR2 FQNNGV, per germline. The CDR3 spells CASSLRLAGVEQYF. The CDR3 coding sequence is TGCGCCAGCAGCCTCCGGCTAGCGGGGGTCGAGCAGTACTTC.

This clonotype was seen a handful of times. This sequence joins TRBV20-1 and TRBJ1-5; D perhaps matches TRBD1 (5 bases). The CDR3 contains 15 residues. V was clipped by 6 bases and J by 0 bases, with 15 bases between them. Germline V lookup: CDR1 DFQATT, CDR2 SNEGSKA (reference sequence). The CDR3 coding sequence is TGCAGTGCAATCCCTATAGGGGTTAGCAATCAGCCCCAGCATTTT. Its protein is CSAIPIGVSNQPQHF.

This clonotype was detected many times. This sequence joins TRBV3-1 and TRBJ2-1, with TRBD2 identical over 9 bases. The CDR3 extends over 17 amino acids. Per the germline V gene, CDR1 is LGHDT and CDR2 is YNNKEL (reference sequence). With 0 bases clipped from V and 4 bases from J, the junction kept 7 bases outside the gene matches. The chain's CDR3 is CASSQELAGGKYNEQFF. The DNA for the CDR3 is TGTGCCAGCAGCCAAGAATTGGCGGGGGGGAAATACAATGAGCAGTTCTTC.

This clonotype appeared a few times. The chain carries TRBV14 and TRBJ2-3; a weak D match, TRBD2 (6 bases). In germline, CDR1 is SGHDN, CDR2 FVKESK. V was cut by 4 bases and J by 2 bases, with 10 bases left in between. The CDR3 is made up of 14 amino acids. CDR3 sequence: CASSRGDFTDTQYF. The CDR3 DNA sequence: TGTGCCAGCAGCCGGGGGGACTTCACAGATACGCAGTATTTT.

CDR3 loop: CASTTGTGGTDTQYF. The CDR3 region has the DNA TGTGCCAGTACCACCGGGACAGGGGGCACAGATACGCAGTATTTT. The rearrangement links TRBV19 to TRBJ2-3; 10 bases match TRBD1. The CDR3 consists of 15 residues. Germline trimming cut 7 bases from V and 1 base from J; bases unmatched to any gene: 5. Germline assignment: CDR1 LNHDA and CDR2 SQIVND (reference sequence).

As DNA, the CDR3 is TGTGCCAGCAGTAACAGGGACAGTGAAGCTTTCTTT. Its translation: CASSNRDSEAFF. This chain joins TRBV6-1 and TRBJ1-1, with 7 bases identical to TRBD1. CDR1 and CDR2 (germline): MNHNS, SASEGT. The ends lost 5 bases at V and 7 bases at J; junction bases unmatched: 4. The length of the CDR3 is 12 residues.

Many counts were recorded for this clonotype. The gene calls are TRBV20-1 and TRBJ2-3; no clear D gene. Trimming left V 0 bases short and J 1 base short, with 17 bases between. This CDR3 contains 17 residues. Germline V gene sequence: CDR1 DFQATT, CDR2 SNEGSKA (reference sequence). CDR3 bases: TGCAGTGCTAGAGATCAGAGGATGGCCCACCGCACAGATACGCAGTATTTT. Translated: CSARDQRMAHRTDTQYF.

This clonotype was detected many times. This rearrangement joins TRBV18 to TRBJ2-5, with D tentatively TRBD1 (6 bases). The V gene's germline CDR1 is KGHSH and CDR2 LQKENI. There are 16 residues in the CDR3. Trimming pared 4 bases from V and 5 bases from J, leaving 20 bases between. CDR3 DNA sequence: TGTGCCAGCTCACGGGACATCTACCAACCAGCGGAGACCCAGTACTTC. Its translation is CASSRDIYQPAETQYF.

The chain combines TRBV27 with TRBJ2-7, with 7 bases that match TRBD1. Germline lookup yields CDR1 MNHEY and CDR2 SMNVEV (reference sequence). The CDR3 extends over 15 amino acids. The ends lost 5 bases at V and 5 bases at J; junction bases unmatched: 12. The CDR3 DNA is TGTGCCAGCAGTAACACAGGGGTGCCACGGGACGAGCAGTACTTC. It yields the protein CASSNTGVPRDEQYF.